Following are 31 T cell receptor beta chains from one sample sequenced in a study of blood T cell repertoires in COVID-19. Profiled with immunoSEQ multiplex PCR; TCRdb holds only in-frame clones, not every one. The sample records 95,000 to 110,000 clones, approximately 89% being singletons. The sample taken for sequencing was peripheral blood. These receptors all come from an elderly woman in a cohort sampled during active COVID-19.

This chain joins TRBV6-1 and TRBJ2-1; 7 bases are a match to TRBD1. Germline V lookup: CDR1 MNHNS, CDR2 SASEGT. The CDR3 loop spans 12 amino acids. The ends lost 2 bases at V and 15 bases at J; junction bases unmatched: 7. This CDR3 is CASSEYPAGGFF. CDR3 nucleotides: TGTGCCAGCAGTGAATACCCGGCAGGGGGGTTCTTC.

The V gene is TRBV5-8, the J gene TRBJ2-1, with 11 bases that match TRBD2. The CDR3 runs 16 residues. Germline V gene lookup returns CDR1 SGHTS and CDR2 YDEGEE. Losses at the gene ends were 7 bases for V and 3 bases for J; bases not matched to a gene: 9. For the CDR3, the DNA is TGTGCCAGCGGGGGAAGGGGGACTAGCGGCTACAATGAGCAGTTCTTC. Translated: CASGGRGTSGYNEQFF.

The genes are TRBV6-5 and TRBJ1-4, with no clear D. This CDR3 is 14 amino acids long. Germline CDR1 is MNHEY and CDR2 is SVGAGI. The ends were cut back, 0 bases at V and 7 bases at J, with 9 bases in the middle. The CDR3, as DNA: TGTGCCAGCAGTTACTCAGGGAGTACTGAAAAACTGTTTTTT. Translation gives CASSYSGSTEKLFF.

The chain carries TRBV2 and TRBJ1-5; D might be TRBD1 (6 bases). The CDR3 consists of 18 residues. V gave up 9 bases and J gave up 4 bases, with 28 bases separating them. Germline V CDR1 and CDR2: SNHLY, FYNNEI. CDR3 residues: CASLPGHLKMGINQPQHF. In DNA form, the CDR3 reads TGTGCCAGTCTACCGGGACACCTAAAAATGGGGATAAATCAGCCCCAGCATTTT. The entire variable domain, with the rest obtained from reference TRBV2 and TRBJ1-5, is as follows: EPEVTQTPSHQVTQMGQEVILRCVPISNHLYFYWYRQILGQKVEFLVSFYNNEISEKSEIFDDQFSVERPDGSNFTLKIRSTKLEDSAMYFCASLPGHLKMGINQPQHFGDGTRLSIL.

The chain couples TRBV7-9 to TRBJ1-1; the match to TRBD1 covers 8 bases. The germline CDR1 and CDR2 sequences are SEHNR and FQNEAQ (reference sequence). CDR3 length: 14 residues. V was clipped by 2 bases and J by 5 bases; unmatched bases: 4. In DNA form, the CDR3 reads TGTGCCAGCAGCTTACCAGGGGGCAAGACTGAAGCTTTCTTT. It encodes CASSLPGGKTEAFF.

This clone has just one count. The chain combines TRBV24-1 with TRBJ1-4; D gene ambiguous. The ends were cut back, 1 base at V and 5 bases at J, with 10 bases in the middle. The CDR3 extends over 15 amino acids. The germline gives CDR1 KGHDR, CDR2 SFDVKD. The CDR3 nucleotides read TGTGCCACCAGTGATTTCCTTTGCAGGAATGAAAAACTGTTTTTT. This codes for CATSDFLCRNEKLFF.

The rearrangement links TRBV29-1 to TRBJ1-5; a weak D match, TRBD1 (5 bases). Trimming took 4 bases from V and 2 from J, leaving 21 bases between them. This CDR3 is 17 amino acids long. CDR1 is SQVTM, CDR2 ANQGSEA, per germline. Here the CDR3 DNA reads TGCAGCGTTGTCCCATGGGGGGATGGGGAGGGCAATCAGCCCCAGCATTTT. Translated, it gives CSVVPWGDGEGNQPQHF.

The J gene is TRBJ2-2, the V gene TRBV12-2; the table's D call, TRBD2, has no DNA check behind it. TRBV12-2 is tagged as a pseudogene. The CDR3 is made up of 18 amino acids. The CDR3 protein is CASRSQGGLGGDPGELFF. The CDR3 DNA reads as TGTGCAAGTCGCTCCCAAGGGGGATTGGGGGGGGACCCCGGGGAGCTGTTTTTT.

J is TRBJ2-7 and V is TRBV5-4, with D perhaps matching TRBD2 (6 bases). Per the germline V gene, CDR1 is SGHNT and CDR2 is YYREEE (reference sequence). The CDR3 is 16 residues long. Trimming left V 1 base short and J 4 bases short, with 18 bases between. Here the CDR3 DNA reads TGTGCCAGCAGCTTGCAGGGCCCCATCGGGGGATACGAGCAGTACTTC. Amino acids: CASSLQGPIGGYEQYF.

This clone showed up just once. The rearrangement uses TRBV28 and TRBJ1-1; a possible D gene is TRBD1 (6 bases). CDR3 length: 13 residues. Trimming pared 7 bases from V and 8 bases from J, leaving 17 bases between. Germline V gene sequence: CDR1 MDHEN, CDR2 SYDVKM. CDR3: CASTRTSGAEAFF. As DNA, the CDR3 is TGTGCCAGCACAAGAACCTCAGGGGCGGAAGCTTTCTTT.

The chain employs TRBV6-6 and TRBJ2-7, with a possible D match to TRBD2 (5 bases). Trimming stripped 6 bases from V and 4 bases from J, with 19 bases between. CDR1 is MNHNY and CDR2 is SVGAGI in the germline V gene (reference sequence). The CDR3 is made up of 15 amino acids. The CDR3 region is CASSPRRSMFYEQYF. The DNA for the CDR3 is TGTGCCAGCAGCCCCAGGAGGTCGATGTTTTACGAGCAGTACTTC.

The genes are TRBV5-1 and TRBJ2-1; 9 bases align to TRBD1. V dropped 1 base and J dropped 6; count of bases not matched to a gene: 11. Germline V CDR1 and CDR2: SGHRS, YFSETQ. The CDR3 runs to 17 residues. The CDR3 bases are TGCGCCAGCAGCTTGACGACCGGGACAGGGTTGCCCAATGAGCAGTTCTTC. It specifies CASSLTTGTGLPNEQFF.

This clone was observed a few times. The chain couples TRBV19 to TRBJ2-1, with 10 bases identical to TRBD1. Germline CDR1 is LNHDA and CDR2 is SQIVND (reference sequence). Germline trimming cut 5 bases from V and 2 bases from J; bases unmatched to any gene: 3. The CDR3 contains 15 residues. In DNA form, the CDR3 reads TGTGCCAGTAGTGTCGGACAGGGGGCCTACAATGAGCAGTTCTTC. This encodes CASSVGQGAYNEQFF.

The CDR3 reads CASISGQEANYGYTF. Written as DNA, the CDR3 is TGTGCCAGTATCTCGGGACAGGAGGCTAACTATGGCTACACCTTC. The genes are TRBV19 and TRBJ1-2, with 8 nucleotides matching TRBD1. The length of the CDR3 is 15 residues. V trimming: 7 bases; J trimming: 0 bases; junction bases outside the gene matches: 7. The V gene's germline CDR1 is LNHDA and CDR2 SQIVND (reference sequence). Full variable domain (rest looked up from reference TRBV19 and TRBJ1-2): DGGITQSPKYLFRKEGQNVTLSCEQNLNHDAMYWYRQDPGQGLRLIYYSQIVNDFQKGDIAEGYSVSREKKESFPLTVTSAQKNPTAFYLCASISGQEANYGYTFGSGTRLTVV.

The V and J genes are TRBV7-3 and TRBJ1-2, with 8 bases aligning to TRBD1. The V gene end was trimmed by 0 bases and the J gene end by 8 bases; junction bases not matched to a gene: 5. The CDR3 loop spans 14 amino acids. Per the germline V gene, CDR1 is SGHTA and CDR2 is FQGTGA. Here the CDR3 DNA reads TGTGCCAGCAGCTTAACAGGGACAGGCGGGGGCTACACCTTC. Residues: CASSLTGTGGGYTF.

The CDR3 region is CASSLGLAGAGEQYF. DNA of the CDR3: TGTGCCAGCAGCTTAGGCCTAGCGGGAGCGGGCGAGCAGTACTTC. The chain carries TRBV11-2 and TRBJ2-7; 10 bases are shared with TRBD2. Germline CDR1 SGHAT, CDR2 FQNNGV. J was trimmed by 6 bases and V by 1 base; bases with no gene match: 6. The CDR3 covers 15 residues.

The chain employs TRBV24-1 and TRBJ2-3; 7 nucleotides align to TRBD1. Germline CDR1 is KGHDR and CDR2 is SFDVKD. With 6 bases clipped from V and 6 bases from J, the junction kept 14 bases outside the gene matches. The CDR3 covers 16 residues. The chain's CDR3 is CATSTYRGFSVDTQYF. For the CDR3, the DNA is TGTGCCACCAGTACCTACAGGGGATTCAGTGTGGATACGCAGTATTTT.

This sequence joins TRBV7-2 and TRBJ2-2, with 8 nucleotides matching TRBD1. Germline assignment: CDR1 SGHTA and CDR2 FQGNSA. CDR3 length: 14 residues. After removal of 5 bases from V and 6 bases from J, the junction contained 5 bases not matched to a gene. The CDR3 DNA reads TGTGCCAGCAGCCCGACAGGGGTTGCCGGGGAGCTGTTTTTT. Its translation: CASSPTGVAGELFF.

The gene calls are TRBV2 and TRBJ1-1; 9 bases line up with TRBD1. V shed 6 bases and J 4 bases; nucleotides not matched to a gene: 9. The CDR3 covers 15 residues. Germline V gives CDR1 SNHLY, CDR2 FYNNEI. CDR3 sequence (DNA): TGTGCCAGCAGCTCCGGACAGGGGAGAGGCACTGAAGCTTTCTTT. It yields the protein CASSSGQGRGTEAFF.

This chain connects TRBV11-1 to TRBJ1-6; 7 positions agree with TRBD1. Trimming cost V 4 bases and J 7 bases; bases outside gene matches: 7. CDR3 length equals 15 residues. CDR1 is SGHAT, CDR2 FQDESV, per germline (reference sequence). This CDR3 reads CASSSLTGLNSPLHF. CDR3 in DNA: TGTGCCAGCAGCTCCCTGACAGGGCTAAATTCACCCCTCCACTTT.

CDR3 coding DNA: TGTGCCAGCAGCAAGTTCGGGGGTCTGCATCGCACTGAAGCTTTCTTT. It is translated as CASSKFGGLHRTEAFF. The rearrangement joins TRBV21-1 to TRBJ1-1. TRBV21-1 is annotated as a pseudogene. CDR3 length equals 16 residues.

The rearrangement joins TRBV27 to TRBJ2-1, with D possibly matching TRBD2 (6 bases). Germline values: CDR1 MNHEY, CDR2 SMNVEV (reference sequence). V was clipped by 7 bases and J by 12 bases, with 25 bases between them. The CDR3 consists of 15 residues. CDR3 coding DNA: TGTGCCAGCACCTTACCCCTCCGTCGGGGGTTGGTGCAGTTCTTC. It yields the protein CASTLPLRRGLVQFF.

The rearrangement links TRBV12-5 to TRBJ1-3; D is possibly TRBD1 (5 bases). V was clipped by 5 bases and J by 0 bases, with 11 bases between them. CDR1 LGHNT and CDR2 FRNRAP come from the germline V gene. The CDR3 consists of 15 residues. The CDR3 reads CASGHGGGSGNTIYF. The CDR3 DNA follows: TGTGCTAGTGGTCACGGGGGAGGCTCTGGAAACACCATATATTTT.

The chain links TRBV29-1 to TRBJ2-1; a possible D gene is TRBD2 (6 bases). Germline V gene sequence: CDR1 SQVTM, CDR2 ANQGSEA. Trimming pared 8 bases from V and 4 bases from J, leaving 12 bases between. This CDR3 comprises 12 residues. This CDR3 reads CSLLGGYNEQFF. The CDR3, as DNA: TGCAGCCTCCTTGGGGGGTACAATGAGCAGTTCTTC.

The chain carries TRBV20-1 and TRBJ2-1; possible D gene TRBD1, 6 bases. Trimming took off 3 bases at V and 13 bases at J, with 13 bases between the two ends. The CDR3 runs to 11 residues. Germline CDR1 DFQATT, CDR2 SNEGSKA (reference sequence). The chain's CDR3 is CSASVQGNQFF. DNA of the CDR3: TGCAGTGCTAGTGTGCAGGGGAATCAGTTCTTC.

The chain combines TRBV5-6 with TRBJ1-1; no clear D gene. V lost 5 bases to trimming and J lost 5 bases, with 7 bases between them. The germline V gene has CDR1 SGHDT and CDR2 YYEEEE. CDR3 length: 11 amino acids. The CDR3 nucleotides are TGTGCCAGCAGGAGAGAGACTGAAGCTTTCTTT. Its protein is CASRRETEAFF. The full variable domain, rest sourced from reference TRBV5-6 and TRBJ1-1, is DAGVTQSPTHLIKTRGQQVTLRCSPKSGHDTVSWYQQALGQGPQFIFQYYEEEERQRGNFPDRFSGHQFPNYSSELNVNALLLGDSALYLCASRRETEAFFGQGTRLTVV.

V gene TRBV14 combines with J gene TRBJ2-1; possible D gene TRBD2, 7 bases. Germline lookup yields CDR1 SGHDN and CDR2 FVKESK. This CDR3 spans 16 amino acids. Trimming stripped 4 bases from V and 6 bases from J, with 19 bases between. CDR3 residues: CASSPGEGRGLNEQFF. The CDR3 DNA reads TGTGCCAGCAGCCCAGGGGAGGGCCGGGGCCTCAATGAGCAGTTCTTC.

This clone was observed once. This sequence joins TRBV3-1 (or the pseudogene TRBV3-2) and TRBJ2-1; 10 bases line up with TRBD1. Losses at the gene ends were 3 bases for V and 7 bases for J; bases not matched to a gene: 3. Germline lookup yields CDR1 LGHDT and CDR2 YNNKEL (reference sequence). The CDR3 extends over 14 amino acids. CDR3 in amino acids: CASSQWDRGNEQFF. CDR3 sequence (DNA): TGTGCCAGCAGCCAGTGGGACAGGGGAAATGAGCAGTTCTTC.

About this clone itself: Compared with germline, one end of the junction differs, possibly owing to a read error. The DNA for the CDR3 is TGTGCCAGTAGTCCAACCACTGAGCCGGGACTACCTACCTTC. Protein sequence: CASSPTTEPGLPTF. V is TRBV19 and J is TRBJ2-7; 7 bases agree with TRBD2. The CDR3 contains 14 residues. In germline, CDR1 is LNHDA, CDR2 SQIVND (reference sequence).

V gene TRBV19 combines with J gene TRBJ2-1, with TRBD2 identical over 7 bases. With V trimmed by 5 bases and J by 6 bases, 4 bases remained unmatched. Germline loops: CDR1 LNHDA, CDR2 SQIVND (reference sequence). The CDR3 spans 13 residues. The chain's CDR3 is CASSPRTSNEQFF. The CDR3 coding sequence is TGTGCCAGTAGTCCTCGGACTAGCAATGAGCAGTTCTTC.

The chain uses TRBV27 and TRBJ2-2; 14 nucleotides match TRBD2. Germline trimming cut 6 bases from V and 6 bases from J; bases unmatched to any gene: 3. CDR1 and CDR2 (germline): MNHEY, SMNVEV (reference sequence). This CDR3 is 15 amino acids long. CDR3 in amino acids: CASRLGLAGAGELFF. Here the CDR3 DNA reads TGTGCCAGCAGATTGGGACTAGCGGGAGCCGGGGAGCTGTTTTTT.